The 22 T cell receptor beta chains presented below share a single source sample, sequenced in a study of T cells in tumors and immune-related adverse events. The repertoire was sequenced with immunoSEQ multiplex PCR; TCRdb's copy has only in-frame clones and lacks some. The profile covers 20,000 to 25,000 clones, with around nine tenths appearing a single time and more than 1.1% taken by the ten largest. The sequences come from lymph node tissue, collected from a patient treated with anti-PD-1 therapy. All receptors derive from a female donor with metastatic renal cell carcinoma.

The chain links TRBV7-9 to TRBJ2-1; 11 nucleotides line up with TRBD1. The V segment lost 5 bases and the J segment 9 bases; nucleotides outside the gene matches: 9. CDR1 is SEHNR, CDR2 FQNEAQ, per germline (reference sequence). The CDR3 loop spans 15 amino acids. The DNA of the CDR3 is TGTGCCAGCAGCCCAAGGACAGGGGGCGATGGTGAGCAGTTCTTC. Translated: CASSPRTGGDGEQFF.

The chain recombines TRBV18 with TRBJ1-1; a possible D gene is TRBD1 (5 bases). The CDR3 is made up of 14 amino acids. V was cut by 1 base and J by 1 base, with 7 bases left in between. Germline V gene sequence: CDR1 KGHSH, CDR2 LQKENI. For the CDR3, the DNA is TGTGCCAGCTCACCACGGACACGGAACACTGAAGCTTTCTTT. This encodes CASSPRTRNTEAFF.

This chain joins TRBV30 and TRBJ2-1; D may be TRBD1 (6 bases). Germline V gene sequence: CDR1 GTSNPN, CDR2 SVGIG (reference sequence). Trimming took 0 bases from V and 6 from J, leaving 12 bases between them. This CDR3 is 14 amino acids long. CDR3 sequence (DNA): TGTGCCTGGAGTGTAGGCAGGGGTAGCAATGAGCAGTTCTTC. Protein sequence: CAWSVGRGSNEQFF.

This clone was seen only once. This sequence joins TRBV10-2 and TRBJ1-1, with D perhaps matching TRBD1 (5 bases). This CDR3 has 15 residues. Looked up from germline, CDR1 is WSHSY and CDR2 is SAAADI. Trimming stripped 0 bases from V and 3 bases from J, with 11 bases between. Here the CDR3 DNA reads TGCGCCAGCAGTGAGTCGACAGCAGGTGACACTGAAGCTTTCTTT. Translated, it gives CASSESTAGDTEAFF.

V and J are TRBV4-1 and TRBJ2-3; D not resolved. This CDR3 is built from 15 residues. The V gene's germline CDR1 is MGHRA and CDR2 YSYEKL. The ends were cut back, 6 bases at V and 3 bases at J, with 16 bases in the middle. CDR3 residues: CASRRNGLDTDTQYF. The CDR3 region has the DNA TGCGCCAGCAGACGAAACGGCTTAGATACAGATACGCAGTATTTT.

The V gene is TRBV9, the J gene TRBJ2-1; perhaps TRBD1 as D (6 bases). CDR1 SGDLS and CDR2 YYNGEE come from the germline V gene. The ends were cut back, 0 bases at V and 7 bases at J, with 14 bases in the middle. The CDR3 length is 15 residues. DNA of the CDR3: TGTGCCAGCAGCGTAGCTGGATACAGGGAAAATGAGCAGTTCTTC. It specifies CASSVAGYRENEQFF.

CDR3 in DNA: TGTGCCAGCAGACCAAACCCCACAGATACGCAGTATTTT. This encodes CASRPNPTDTQYF. The chain uses TRBV13 and TRBJ2-3; D gene ambiguous. V was trimmed by 6 bases and J by 2 bases, leaving 9 bases between them. The CDR3 spans 13 residues. Per germline, CDR1 PRHDT and CDR2 FYEKMQ (reference sequence).

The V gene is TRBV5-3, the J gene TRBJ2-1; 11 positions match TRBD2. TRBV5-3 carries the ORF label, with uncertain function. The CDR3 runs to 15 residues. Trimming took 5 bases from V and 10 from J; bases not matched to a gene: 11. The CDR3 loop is CARSPGTSGYREQFF. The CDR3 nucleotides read TGTGCCAGAAGTCCCGGGACTAGCGGTTATCGGGAGCAGTTCTTC.

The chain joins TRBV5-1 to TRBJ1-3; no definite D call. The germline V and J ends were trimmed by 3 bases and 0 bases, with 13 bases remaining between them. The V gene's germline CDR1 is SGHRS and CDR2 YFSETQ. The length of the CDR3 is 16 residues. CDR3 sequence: CASSSAGPSSGNTIYF. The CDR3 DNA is TGCGCCAGCAGCTCCGCTGGACCTAGCTCTGGAAACACCATATATTTT.

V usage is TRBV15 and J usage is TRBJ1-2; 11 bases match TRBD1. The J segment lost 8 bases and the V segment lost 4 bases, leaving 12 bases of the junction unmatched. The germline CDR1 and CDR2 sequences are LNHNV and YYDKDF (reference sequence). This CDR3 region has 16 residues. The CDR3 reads CATSTRTGGESKGYTF. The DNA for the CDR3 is TGTGCCACCAGCACAAGGACAGGGGGCGAGTCAAAAGGCTACACCTTC.

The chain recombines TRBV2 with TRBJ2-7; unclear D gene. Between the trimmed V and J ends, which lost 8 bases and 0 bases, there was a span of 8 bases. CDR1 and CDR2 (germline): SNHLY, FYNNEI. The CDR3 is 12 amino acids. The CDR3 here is CASGVGSYEQYF. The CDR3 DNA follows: TGTGCCAGCGGGGTAGGCTCCTACGAGCAGTACTTC.

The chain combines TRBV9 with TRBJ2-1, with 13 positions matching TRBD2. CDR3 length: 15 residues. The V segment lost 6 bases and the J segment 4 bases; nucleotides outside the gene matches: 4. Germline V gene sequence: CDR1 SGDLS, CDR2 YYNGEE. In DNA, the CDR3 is TGTGCCAGCACGCGGACTAGCGGGGGATACAATGAGCAGTTCTTC. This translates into CASTRTSGGYNEQFF. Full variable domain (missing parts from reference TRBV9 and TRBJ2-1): DSGVTQTPKHLITATGQRVTLRCSPRSGDLSVYWYQQSLDQGLQFLIQYYNGEERAKGNILERFSAQQFPDLHSELNLSSLELGDSALYFCASTRTSGGYNEQFFGPGTRLTVL.

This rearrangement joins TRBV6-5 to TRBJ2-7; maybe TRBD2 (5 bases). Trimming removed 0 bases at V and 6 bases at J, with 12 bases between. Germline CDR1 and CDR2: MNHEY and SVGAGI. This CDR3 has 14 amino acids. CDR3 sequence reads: CASSYSRTRIEQYF. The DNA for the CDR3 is TGTGCCAGCAGTTACTCGAGAACTAGAATCGAGCAGTACTTC.

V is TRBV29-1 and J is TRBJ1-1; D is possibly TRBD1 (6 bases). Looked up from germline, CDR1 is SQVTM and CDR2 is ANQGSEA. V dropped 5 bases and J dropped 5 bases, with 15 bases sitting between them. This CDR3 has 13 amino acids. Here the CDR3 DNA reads TGCAGCGTTCATAACAGGGTGGAGACTGAAGCTTTCTTT. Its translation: CSVHNRVETEAFF.

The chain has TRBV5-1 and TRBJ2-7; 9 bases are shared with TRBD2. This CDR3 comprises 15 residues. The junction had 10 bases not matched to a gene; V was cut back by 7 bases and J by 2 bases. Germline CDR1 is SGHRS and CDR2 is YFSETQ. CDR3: CASQEAGGLTYEQYF. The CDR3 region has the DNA TGCGCCAGCCAGGAAGCGGGGGGACTCACCTACGAGCAGTACTTC.

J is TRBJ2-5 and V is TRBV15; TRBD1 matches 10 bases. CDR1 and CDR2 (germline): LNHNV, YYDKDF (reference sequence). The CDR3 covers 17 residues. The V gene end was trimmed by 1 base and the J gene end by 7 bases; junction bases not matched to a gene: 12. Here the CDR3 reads CATSRGQGTGVAGTQYF. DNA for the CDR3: TGTGCCACCAGCAGAGGCCAGGGGACAGGGGTGGCGGGGACCCAGTACTTC.

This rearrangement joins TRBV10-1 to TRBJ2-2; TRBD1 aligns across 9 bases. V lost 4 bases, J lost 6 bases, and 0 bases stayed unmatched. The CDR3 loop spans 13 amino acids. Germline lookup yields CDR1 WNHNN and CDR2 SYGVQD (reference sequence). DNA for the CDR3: TGCGCCAGCAGTGGACAGGGGGCCGGGGAGCTGTTTTTT. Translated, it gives CASSGQGAGELFF.

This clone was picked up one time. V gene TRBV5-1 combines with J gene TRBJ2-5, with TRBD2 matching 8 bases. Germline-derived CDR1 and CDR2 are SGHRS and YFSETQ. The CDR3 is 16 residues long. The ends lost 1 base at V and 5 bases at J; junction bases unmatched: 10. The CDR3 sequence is CASSLFGSGGLETQYF. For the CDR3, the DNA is TGCGCCAGCAGCTTGTTCGGGTCGGGGGGGCTGGAGACCCAGTACTTC.

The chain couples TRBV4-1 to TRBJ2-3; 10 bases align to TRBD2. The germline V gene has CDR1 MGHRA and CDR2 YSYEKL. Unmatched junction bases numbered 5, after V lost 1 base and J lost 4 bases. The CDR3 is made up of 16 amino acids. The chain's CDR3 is CASSQGLAGESDTQYF. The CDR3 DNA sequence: TGCGCCAGCAGCCAAGGCCTAGCGGGAGAATCAGATACGCAGTATTTT.

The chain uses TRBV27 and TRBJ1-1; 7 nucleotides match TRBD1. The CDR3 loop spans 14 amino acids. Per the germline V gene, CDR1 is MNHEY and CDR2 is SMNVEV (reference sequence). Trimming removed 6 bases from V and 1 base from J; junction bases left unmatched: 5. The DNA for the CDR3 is TGTGCCAGCAGGGGGGACAGTACGAACACTGAAGCTTTCTTT. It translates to CASRGDSTNTEAFF.

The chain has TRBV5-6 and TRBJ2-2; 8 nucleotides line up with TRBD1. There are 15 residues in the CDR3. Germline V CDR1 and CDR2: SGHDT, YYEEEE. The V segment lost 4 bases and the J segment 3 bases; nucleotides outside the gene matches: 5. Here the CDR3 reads CASSIDRGYTGELFF. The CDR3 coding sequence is TGTGCCAGCAGCATAGACAGGGGTTACACCGGGGAGCTGTTTTTT.

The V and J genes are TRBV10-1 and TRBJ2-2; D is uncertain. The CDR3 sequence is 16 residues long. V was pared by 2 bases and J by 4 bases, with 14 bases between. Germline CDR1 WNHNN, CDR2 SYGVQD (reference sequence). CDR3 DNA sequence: TGCGCCAGCAGTGAGCGAAGGACCCGAGGCACCGGGGAGCTGTTTTTT. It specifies CASSERRTRGTGELFF.